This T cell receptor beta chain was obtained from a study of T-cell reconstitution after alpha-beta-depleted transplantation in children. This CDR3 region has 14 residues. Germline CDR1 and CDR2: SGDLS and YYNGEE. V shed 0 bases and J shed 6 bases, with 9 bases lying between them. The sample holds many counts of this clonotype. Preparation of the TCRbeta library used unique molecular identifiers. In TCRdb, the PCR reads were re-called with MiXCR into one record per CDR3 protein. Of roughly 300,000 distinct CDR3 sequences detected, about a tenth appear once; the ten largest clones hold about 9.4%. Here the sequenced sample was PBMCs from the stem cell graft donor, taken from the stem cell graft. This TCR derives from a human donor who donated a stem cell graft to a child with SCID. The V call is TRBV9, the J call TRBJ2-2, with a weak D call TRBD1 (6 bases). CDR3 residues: CASSVESGAGELFF. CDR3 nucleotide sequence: TGTGCCAGCAGCGTAGAATCAGGGGCCGGGGAGCTGTTTTTT.